Below are 20 T cell receptor beta chains sequenced from a single sample in a study of blood T cell repertoires in COVID-19. Clones were read by immunoSEQ multiplex PCR, and TCRdb kept only the in-frame ones, dropping some. The sample has 70,000 to 75,000 clones; about nine tenths are singletons. Sequenced sample: peripheral blood. These receptor sequences come from a woman aged 18-30 years with acute or convalescent COVID-19.

The chain uses TRBV5-4 and TRBJ1-2, with D possibly matching TRBD1 (6 bases). This CDR3 spans 14 amino acids. The V end lost 4 bases, the J end lost 4 bases, and 14 bases lay between the germline ends. The germline gives CDR1 SGHNT, CDR2 YYREEE (reference sequence). CDR3 amino acids: CASSTSGVTYGYTF. CDR3 nucleotide sequence: TGTGCCAGCAGCACGTCAGGGGTCACCTATGGCTACACCTTC.

The CDR3 DNA reads as TGTGCCAGCAGTTCCCCTCGACAGGCTAATGAAAAACTGTTTTTT. Amino acids: CASSSPRQANEKLFF. The chain carries TRBV28 and TRBJ1-4; D possibly corresponds to TRBD1 (6 bases). V gave up 4 bases and J gave up 3 bases, with 12 bases separating them. In germline, CDR1 is MDHEN, CDR2 SYDVKM. The CDR3 is made up of 15 amino acids.

V and J are TRBV30 and TRBJ2-1; D is possibly TRBD1 (5 bases). The length of the CDR3 is 11 residues. CDR1 and CDR2 (germline): GTSNPN, SVGIG (reference sequence). The V and J ends lost 3 bases and 5 bases respectively, with 5 bases between them. The CDR3 coding sequence is TGTGCCTGGAGCAGGGACAATGAGCAGTTCTTC. Protein: CAWSRDNEQFF.

The V gene is TRBV6-2 or TRBV6-3, the J gene TRBJ1-2, with D possibly being TRBD1 (5 bases). Trimming left V 6 bases short and J 7 bases short, with 15 bases between. Germline lookup yields CDR1 MNHEY and CDR2 SVGEGT. The CDR3 sequence is 13 residues long. The CDR3 loop is CASSQTESGGYTF. The CDR3 coding sequence is TGTGCCAGCAGCCAGACAGAATCTGGTGGCTACACCTTC.

The chain carries TRBV9 and TRBJ2-1, with 7 nucleotides matching TRBD2. The CDR3 contains 15 residues. The trim removed 0 bases at V and 1 base at J, leaving 1 base unmatched. Germline-derived CDR1 and CDR2 are SGDLS and YYNGEE. The CDR3 coding sequence is TGTGCCAGCAGCGTAGGTAGCGGGTCCTACAATGAGCAGTTCTTC. Encoded protein: CASSVGSGSYNEQFF.

The gene calls are TRBV2 and TRBJ1-2; no firm D call. The CDR3 length is 11 residues. The germline V gene encodes CDR1 SNHLY and CDR2 FYNNEI. Trimming stripped 6 bases from V and 7 bases from J, with 9 bases between. Written as DNA, the CDR3 is TGTGCCAGCAGCCTCCTCCCTGGCTACACCTTC. It is translated as CASSLLPGYTF. The full variable domain, completed using reference TRBV2 and TRBJ1-2, is EPEVTQTPSHQVTQMGQEVILRCVPISNHLYFYWYRQILGQKVEFLVSFYNNEISEKSEIFDDQFSVERPDGSNFTLKIRSTKLEDSAMYFCASSLLPGYTFGSGTRLTVV.

V usage is TRBV7-8 and J usage is TRBJ1-3, with D uncertain. The germline V gene encodes CDR1 SGHVS and CDR2 FQNEAQ. V shed 5 bases and J shed 0 bases, with 14 bases lying between them. The CDR3 is made up of 16 amino acids. The CDR3 nucleotides are TGTGCCAGCAGCCAAGAAAGGAGCCTCTCTGGAAACACCATATATTTT. Residues: CASSQERSLSGNTIYF.

The CDR3 nucleotides read TGTGCCAGCAGCCAAGACGGAGTGCAACCCGGGGGGGGCTACACCTTC. It codes for CASSQDGVQPGGGYTF. This chain links TRBV6-2 or TRBV6-3 with TRBJ1-2; the D gene is possibly TRBD1 (5 bases). V lost 6 bases and J lost 8, with 25 bases in between. CDR1 is MNHEY and CDR2 is SVGEGT in the germline V gene. The CDR3 consists of 16 residues.

The chain is built from TRBV11-3 and TRBJ2-2; unclear D gene. Trimming took 2 bases from V and 4 from J, leaving 8 bases between them. CDR3 length: 14 amino acids. Germline V gene data show CDR1 as SGHNT and CDR2 as YENEEA. The CDR3 DNA reads TGTGCCAGCAGCTTAACGGGTGCCACCGGGGAGCTGTTTTTT. This codes for CASSLTGATGELFF. Using reference TRBV11-3 and TRBJ2-2 for the parts outside the CDR3, the full variable domain is EAGVVQSPRYKIIEKKQPVAFWCNPISGHNTLYWYLQNLGQGPELLIRYENEEAVDDSQLPKDRFSAERLKGVDSTLKIQPAELGDSAVYLCASSLTGATGELFFGEGSRLTVL.

This clone has just a few counts. This rearrangement joins TRBV5-6 to TRBJ1-5, with D possibly matching TRBD1 (6 bases). From germline, CDR1 is SGHDT and CDR2 YYEEEE. The CDR3 consists of 18 residues. V lost 1 base to trimming and J lost 0 bases, with 17 bases between them. CDR3 DNA: TGTGCCAGCAGCTTGTTCTCAGGGGCGGGCTATAGCAATCAGCCCCAGCATTTT. Protein product: CASSLFSGAGYSNQPQHF.

CDR3 residues: CASSTSAGTDTQYF. The CDR3 DNA reads as TGTGCCAGCAGCACCAGCGCCGGCACAGATACGCAGTATTTT. The V and J genes are TRBV5-4 and TRBJ2-3; D is undetermined. V was pared by 4 bases and J by 1 base, with 10 bases between. The CDR3 is 14 amino acids. The germline CDR1 and CDR2 sequences are SGHNT and YYREEE (reference sequence). Supplemented by reference TRBV5-4 and TRBJ2-3, the full variable domain reads ETGVTQSPTHLIKTRGQQVTLRCSSQSGHNTVSWYQQALGQGPQFIFQYYREEENGRGNFPPRFSGLQFPNYSSELNVNALELDDSALYLCASSTSAGTDTQYFGPGTRLTVL.

This chain links TRBV9 with TRBJ1-4; maybe TRBD1 (5 bases). The CDR3 extends over 15 amino acids. Trimming stripped 3 bases from V and 5 bases from J, with 14 bases between. Germline-derived CDR1 and CDR2 are SGDLS and YYNGEE. The CDR3: CASSAAGTDNEKLFF. CDR3 bases: TGTGCCAGCAGCGCAGCCGGGACTGACAATGAAAAACTGTTTTTT.

The chain uses TRBV10-3 and TRBJ1-2; no firm D call. Trimming removed 11 bases at V and 1 base at J, with 8 bases between. In germline, CDR1 is ENHRY, CDR2 SYGVKD. The CDR3 length is 11 residues. CDR3 loop: CAAGSNYGYTF. In DNA form, the CDR3 reads TGTGCCGCCGGGAGTAACTATGGCTACACCTTC.

This chain connects TRBV24-1 to TRBJ2-3, with a tentative D call TRBD1 (6 bases). The germline V gene encodes CDR1 KGHDR and CDR2 SFDVKD. The CDR3 is 15 residues long. V was pared by 5 bases and J by 4 bases, with 15 bases between. The CDR3 nucleotides are TGTGCCACCAGTGGATTTCTTGGGGGCCCAGATACGCAGTATTTT. The encoded protein is CATSGFLGGPDTQYF.

The rearrangement uses TRBV11-2 and TRBJ2-7, with 7 bases matching TRBD2. Germline CDR1 is SGHAT and CDR2 is FQNNGV. The CDR3 totals 14 residues. The junction had 6 bases not matched to a gene; V was cut back by 4 bases and J by 3 bases. Written as DNA, the CDR3 is TGTGCCAGCAGCTCGCGGGGGAACCACTACGAGCAGTACTTC. Translated: CASSSRGNHYEQYF.

This clone was detected only a few times. This rearrangement joins TRBV2 to TRBJ2-7; 8 bases match TRBD1. The CDR3 sequence is 14 residues long. Looked up from germline, CDR1 is SNHLY and CDR2 is FYNNEI. The V gene end was trimmed by 7 bases and the J gene end by 1 base; junction bases not matched to a gene: 6. In DNA, the CDR3 is TGTGCCAGCAAGGGTTGGGACAGGTCCTACGAGCAGTACTTC. Residues: CASKGWDRSYEQYF. Together with reference TRBV2 and TRBJ2-7, the CDR3 gives the full variable domain: EPEVTQTPSHQVTQMGQEVILRCVPISNHLYFYWYRQILGQKVEFLVSFYNNEISEKSEIFDDQFSVERPDGSNFTLKIRSTKLEDSAMYFCASKGWDRSYEQYFGPGTRLTVT.

Only one count was recorded for this clone. This chain links TRBV2 with TRBJ1-1; TRBD1 aligns across 11 bases. The germline gives CDR1 SNHLY, CDR2 FYNNEI. V trimming: 4 bases; J trimming: 1 base; junction bases outside the gene matches: 17. This CDR3 has 20 residues. DNA of the CDR3: TGTGCCAGCAGTGGACAGGACAGGGGGCTTTTGAATCCACCGAACACTGAAGCTTTCTTT. Residues: CASSGQDRGLLNPPNTEAFF.

The rearrangement links TRBV20-1 to TRBJ2-5, with TRBD1 identical over 9 bases. The CDR3 is 15 residues long. From germline, CDR1 is DFQATT and CDR2 SNEGSKA (reference sequence). V lost 3 bases to trimming and J lost 7 bases; unmatched junction nucleotides: 12. The CDR3 loop is CSASVTGGAERTQYF. The CDR3 nucleotides read TGCAGTGCTAGTGTAACAGGGGGCGCAGAAAGGACCCAGTACTTC.

The V gene is TRBV10-2, the J gene TRBJ2-2; D may be TRBD2 (5 bases). Per the germline V gene, CDR1 is WSHSY and CDR2 is SAAADI. Trimming pared 6 bases from V and 7 bases from J, leaving 9 bases between. CDR3 length: 12 residues. The CDR3 is CASSLGDGELFF. Here the CDR3 DNA reads TGCGCCAGCAGCCTCGGGGACGGGGAGCTGTTTTTT.

The chain employs TRBV6-4 and TRBJ1-6; perhaps TRBD1 as D (6 bases). The V and J ends lost 0 bases and 9 bases respectively, with 12 bases between them. The CDR3 is made up of 15 amino acids. Germline CDR1 and CDR2: MRHNA and SNTAGT. DNA for the CDR3: TGTGCCAGCAGTGACTCCGGGGGGCAGGGTTCACCCCTCCACTTT. Protein: CASSDSGGQGSPLHF.